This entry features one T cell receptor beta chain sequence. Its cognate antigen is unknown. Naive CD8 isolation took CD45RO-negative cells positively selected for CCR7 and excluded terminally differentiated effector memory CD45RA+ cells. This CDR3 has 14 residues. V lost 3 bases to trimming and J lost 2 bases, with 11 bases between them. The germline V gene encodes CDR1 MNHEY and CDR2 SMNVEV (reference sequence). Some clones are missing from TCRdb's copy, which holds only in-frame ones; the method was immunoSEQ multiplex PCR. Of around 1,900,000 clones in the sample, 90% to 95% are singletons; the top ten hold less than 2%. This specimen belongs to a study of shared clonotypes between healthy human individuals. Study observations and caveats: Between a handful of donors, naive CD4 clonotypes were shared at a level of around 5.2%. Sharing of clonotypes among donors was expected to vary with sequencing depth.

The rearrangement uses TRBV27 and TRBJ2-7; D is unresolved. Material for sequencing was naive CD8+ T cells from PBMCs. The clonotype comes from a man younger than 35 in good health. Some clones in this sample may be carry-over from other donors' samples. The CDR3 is CASSFVGPAYEQYF. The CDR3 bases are TGTGCCAGCAGTTTTGTGGGTCCTGCCTACGAGCAGTACTTC.